This T cell receptor (beta chain) emerged from a study of T-cell reconstitution after alpha-beta-depleted transplantation in children. This clonotype came up a few times. In germline, CDR1 is MNHNS, CDR2 SASEGT. The CDR3 is 13 amino acids. With 5 bases removed from V and 7 bases from J, the gap between germline ends came to 9 bases. Unique molecular identifiers tagged the TCRbeta library. TCRdb recomputed calls from the PCR reads with MiXCR, one row per CDR3 protein. The table lists a few hundred thousand distinct CDR3 sequences, approximately 10% of them singletons, with 2% to 2.5% in the top ten. This TCR was recovered from a human donor who donated a stem cell graft to a child with acute lymphoblastic leukemia. Material: PBMCs from the stem cell graft donor, obtained from the stem cell graft. The chain employs TRBV6-1 and TRBJ1-6, with D unresolved. The CDR3 bases are TGTGCCAGCAGTCGAGGCCCGAATTCACCCCTCCACTTT. Translation gives CASSRGPNSPLHF.